The clone carrying this T cell receptor (beta chain) was counted between two and nine times. Its specificity is not known. The CDR3 sequence is 14 residues long. V trimming: 2 bases; J trimming: 3 bases; junction bases outside the gene matches: 2. CDR1 is SGHRS, CDR2 YFSETQ, per germline. These data are taken from a study of T-cell memory formation after mild COVID-19. Via MiXCR, TCRdb re-called the 5' RACE reads, giving one row per CDR3 protein. Altogether 500,000 to 600,000 distinct CDR3 sequences are present, about 20% being singletons, with the ten largest covering 12%. Study observations and caveats: A second wave expanding day 15 to 37 was CD4+-biased; contracting clones were balanced. That cross-reactive memory joined was suggested by some responding clones appearing in pre-infection memory.

The sample comprised PBMCs or a T cell subset sorted from them (not recorded which). The TCR was taken from an adult woman who had mild COVID-19 (a few samples of this study predate the infection). Cell type and time point are not known. The V gene is TRBV5-1, the J gene TRBJ2-1; TRBD1 aligns across 7 bases. CDR3 DNA sequence: TGCGCCAGCAGCTTCGACAGGGTCTACAATGAGCAGTTCTTC. Translation gives CASSFDRVYNEQFF.